A single count supports the clone carrying this TCR beta chain. This entry is derived from a study of blood T cell repertoires in COVID-19. Method: immunoSEQ multiplex PCR; TCRdb's copy keeps in-frame clones and lacks some. The data contain approximately 110,000 clones, over 75% of them singletons. Germline CDR1 reads LNHDA; CDR2 reads SQIVND (reference sequence). The V end was cut by 6 bases, the J end by 5 bases, with 16 bases between. CDR3 size: 15 residues. The source is a woman between 65 and 79 years old who had recovered from COVID-19. Source material: peripheral blood. The chain combines TRBV19 with TRBJ1-4; maybe TRBD1 (5 bases). Here the CDR3 reads CASRSRRGINEKLFF. CDR3 nucleotides: TGTGCCAGTAGATCACGGAGGGGTATAAATGAAAAACTGTTTTTT.